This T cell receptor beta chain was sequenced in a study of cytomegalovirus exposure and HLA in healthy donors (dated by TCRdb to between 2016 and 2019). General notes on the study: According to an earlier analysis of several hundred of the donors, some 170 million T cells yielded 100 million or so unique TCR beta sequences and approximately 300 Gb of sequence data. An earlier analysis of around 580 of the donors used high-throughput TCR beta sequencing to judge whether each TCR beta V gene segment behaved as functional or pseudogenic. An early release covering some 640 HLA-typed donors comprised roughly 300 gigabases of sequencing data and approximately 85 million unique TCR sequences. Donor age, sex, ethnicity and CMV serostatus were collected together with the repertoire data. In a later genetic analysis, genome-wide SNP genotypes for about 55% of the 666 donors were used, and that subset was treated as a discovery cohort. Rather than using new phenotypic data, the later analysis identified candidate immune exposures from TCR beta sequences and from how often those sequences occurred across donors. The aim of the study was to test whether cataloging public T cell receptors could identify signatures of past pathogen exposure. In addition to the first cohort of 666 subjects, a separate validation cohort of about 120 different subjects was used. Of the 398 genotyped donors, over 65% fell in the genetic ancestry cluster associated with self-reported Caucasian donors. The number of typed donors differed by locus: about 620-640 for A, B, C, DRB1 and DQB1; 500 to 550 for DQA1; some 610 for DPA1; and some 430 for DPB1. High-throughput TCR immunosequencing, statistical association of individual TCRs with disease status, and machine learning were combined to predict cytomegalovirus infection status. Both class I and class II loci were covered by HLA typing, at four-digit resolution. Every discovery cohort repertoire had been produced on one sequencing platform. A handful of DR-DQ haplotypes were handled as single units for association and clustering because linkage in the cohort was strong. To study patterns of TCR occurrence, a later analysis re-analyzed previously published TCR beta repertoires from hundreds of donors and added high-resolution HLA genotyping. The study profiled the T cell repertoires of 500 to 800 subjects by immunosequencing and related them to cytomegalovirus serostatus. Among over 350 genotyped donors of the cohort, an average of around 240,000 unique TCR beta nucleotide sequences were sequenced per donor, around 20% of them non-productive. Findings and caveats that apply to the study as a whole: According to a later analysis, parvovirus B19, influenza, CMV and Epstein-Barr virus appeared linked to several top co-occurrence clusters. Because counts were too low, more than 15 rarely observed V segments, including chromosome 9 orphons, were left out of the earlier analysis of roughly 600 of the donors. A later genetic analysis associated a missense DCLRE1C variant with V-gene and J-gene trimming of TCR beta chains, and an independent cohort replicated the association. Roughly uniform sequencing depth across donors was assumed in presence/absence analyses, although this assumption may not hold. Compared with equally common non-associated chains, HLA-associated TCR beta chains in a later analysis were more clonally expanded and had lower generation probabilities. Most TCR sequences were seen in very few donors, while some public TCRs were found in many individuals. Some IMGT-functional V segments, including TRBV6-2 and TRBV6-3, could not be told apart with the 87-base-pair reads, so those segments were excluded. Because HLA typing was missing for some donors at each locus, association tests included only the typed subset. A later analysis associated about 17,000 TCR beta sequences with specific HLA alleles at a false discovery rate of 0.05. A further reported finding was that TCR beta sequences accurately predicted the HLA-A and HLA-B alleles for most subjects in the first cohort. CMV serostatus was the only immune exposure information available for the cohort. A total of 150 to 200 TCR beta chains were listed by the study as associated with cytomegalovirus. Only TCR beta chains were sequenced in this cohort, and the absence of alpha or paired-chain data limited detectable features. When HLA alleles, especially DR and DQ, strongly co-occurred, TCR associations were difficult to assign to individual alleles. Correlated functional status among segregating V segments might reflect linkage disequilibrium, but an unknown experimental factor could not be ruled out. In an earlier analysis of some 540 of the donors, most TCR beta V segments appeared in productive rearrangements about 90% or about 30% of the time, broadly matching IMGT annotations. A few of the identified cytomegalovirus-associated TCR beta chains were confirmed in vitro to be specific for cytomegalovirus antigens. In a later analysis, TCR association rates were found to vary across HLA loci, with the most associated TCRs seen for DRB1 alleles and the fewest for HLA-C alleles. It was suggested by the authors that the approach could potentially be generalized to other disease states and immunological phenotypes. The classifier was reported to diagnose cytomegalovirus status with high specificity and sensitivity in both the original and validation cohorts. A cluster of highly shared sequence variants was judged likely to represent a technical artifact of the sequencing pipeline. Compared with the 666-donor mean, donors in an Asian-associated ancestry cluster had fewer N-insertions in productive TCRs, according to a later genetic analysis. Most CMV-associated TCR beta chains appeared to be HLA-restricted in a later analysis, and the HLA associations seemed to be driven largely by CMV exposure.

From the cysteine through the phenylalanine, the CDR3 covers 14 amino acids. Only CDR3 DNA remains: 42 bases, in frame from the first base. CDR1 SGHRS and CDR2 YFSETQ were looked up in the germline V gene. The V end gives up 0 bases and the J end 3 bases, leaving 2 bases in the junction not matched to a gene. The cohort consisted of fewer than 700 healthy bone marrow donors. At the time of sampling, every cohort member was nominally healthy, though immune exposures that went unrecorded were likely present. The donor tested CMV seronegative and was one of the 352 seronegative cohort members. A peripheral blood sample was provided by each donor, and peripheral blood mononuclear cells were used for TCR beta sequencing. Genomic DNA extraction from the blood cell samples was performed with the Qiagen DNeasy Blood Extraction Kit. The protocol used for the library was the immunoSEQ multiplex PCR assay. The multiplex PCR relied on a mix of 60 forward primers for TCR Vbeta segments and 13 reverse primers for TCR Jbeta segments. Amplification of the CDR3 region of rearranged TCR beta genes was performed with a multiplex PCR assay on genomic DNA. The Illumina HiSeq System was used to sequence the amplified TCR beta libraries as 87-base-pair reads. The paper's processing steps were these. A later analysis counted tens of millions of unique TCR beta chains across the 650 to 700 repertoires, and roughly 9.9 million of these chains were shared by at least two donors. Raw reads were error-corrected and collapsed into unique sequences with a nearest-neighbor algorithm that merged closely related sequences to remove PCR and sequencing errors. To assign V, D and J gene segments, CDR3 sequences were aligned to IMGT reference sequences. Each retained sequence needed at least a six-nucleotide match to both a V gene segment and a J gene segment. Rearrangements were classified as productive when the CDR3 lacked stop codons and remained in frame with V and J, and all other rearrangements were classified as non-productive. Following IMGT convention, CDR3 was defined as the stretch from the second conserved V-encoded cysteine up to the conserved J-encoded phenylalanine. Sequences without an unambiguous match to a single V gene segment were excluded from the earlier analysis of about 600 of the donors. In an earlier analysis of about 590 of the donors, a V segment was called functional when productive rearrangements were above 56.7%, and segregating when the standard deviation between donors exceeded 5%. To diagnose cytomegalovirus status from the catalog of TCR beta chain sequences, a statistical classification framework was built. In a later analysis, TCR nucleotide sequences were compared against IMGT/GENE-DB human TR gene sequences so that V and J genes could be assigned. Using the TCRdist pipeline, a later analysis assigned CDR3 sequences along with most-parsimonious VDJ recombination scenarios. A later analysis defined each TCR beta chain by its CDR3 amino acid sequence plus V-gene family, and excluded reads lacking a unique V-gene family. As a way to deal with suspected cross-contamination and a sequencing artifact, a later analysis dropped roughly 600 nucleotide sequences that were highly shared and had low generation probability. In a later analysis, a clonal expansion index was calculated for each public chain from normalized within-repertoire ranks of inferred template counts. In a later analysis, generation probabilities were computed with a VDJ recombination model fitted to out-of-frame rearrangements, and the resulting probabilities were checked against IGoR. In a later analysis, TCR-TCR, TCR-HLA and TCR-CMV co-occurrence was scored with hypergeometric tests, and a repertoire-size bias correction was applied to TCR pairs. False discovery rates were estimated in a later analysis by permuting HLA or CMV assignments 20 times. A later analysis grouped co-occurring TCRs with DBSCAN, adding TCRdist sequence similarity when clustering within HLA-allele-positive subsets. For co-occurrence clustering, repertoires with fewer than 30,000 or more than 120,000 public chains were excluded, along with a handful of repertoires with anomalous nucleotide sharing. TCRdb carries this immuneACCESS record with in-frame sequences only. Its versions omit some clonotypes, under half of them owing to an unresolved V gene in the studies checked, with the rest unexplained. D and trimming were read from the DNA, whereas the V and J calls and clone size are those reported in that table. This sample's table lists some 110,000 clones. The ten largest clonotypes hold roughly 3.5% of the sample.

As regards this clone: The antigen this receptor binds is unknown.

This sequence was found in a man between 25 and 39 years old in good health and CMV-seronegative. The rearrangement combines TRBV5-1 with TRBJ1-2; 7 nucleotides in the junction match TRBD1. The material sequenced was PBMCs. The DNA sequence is TGCGCCAGCAGCTTGGAGGGGGCGGACTATGGCTACACCTTC. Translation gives CASSLEGADYGYTF.